This T cell receptor (beta chain) was sequenced during a study of blood T cell repertoires in COVID-19. Background on the study: The origin of the acute and convalescent COVID-19 samples was the United States, Italy and Spain. T cells, B-cell-depleted T cells, or PBMCs supplied cDNA or gDNA.

Enrolled through a virtual design, the participants were between 18 and 89 years of age and came from some 26 US areas. CDR3 length: 15 amino acids. Germline assignment: CDR1 LGHNT and CDR2 FRNRAP. V lost 7 bases to trimming and J lost 4 bases; unmatched junction nucleotides: 12. Only in-frame clones appear in the TCRdb table, and some are missing; sequencing was by immunoSEQ multiplex PCR. Of around 220,000 clones in the sample, 80% to 95% were seen once. Sequenced sample: PBMCs or T cells enriched from blood (not recorded which). This chain joins TRBV12-5 and TRBJ1-1; 7 bases agree with TRBD1. The source of this sequence is a young woman who had recovered from COVID-19. As DNA, the CDR3 is TGTGCTAGTGTCCTCTCCCAGGGGGGTAGCACTGAAGCTTTCTTT. Residues: CASVLSQGGSTEAFF.